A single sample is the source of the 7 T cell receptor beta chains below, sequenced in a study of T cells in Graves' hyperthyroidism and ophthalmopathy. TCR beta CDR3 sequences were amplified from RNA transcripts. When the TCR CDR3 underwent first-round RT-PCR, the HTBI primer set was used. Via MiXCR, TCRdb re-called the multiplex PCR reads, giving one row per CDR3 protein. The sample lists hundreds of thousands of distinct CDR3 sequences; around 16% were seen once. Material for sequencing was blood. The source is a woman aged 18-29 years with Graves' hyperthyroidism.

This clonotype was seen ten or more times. As DNA, the CDR3 is TGCGCCAGCAGCTTGGGGAGCGGGGGCTCCGATACGCAGTATTTT. Translation gives CASSLGSGGSDTQYF. The rearrangement joins TRBV5-1 to TRBJ2-3; TRBD2 agrees at 8 bases. The CDR3 is 15 amino acids. Trimming removed 0 bases from V and 6 bases from J; junction bases left unmatched: 6. CDR1 is SGHRS and CDR2 is YFSETQ in the germline V gene.

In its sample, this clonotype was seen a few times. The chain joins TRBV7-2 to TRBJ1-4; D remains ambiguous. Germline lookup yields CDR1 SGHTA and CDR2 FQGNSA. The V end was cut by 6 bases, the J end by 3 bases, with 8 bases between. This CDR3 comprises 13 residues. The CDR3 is CASRLRPNEKLFF. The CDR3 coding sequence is TGTGCCAGCAGGTTACGGCCTAATGAAAAACTGTTTTTT.

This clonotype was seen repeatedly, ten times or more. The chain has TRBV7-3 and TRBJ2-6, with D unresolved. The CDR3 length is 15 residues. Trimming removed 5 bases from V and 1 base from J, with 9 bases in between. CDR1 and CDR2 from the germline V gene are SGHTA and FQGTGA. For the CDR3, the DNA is TGTGCCAGCAGCCTAATGCCATCTGGGGCCAACGTCCTGACTTTC. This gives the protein CASSLMPSGANVLTF.

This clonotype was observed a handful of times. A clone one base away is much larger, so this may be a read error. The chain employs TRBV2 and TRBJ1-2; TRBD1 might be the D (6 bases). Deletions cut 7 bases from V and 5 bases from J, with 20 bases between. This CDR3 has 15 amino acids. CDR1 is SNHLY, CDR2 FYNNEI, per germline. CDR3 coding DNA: TGTGCCAGCAACAGGGTAGCGGGGGGTATATATGGCTACACCTTC. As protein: CASNRVAGGIYGYTF.

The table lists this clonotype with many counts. Here the CDR3 reads CASSLQLSTDTQYF. CDR3 bases: TGCGCCAGCAGCTTGCAGCTAAGCACAGATACGCAGTATTTT. The rearrangement joins TRBV5-1 to TRBJ2-3, with D hard to call. V gave up 1 base and J gave up 0 bases, with 6 bases separating them. In germline, CDR1 is SGHRS, CDR2 YFSETQ. This CDR3 spans 14 amino acids.

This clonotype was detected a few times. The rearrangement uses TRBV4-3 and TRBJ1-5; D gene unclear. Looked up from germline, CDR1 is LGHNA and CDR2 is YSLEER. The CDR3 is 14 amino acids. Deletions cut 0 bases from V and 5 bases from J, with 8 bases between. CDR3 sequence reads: CASSQDLGYQPQHF. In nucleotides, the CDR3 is TGCGCCAGCAGCCAAGATTTGGGGTATCAGCCCCAGCATTTT.

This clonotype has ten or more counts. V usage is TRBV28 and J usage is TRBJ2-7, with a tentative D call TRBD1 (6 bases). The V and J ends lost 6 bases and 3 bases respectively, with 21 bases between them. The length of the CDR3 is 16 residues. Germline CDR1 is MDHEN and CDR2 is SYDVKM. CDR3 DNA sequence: TGTGCCAGCAGCCTTTGGGCCGGGACACACGTCTACGAGCAGTACTTC. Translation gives CASSLWAGTHVYEQYF.